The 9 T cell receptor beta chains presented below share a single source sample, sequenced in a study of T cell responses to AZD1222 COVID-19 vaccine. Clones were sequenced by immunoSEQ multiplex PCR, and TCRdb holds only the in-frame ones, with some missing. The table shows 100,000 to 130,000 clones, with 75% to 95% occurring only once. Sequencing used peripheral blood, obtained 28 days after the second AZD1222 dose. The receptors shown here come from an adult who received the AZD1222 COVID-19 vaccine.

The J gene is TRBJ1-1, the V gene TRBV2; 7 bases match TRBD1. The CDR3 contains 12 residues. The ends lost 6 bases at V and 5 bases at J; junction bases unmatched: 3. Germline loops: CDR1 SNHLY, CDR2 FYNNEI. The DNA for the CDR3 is TGTGCCAGCAGCCTACAGGGGACTGAAGCTTTCTTT. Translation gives CASSLQGTEAFF.

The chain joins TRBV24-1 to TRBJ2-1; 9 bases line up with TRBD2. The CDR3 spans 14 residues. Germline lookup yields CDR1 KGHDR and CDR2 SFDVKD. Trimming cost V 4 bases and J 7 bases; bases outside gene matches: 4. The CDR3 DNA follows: TGTGCCACCAGTGAGCGGGAGGGCCATAATGAGCAGTTCTTC. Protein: CATSEREGHNEQFF.

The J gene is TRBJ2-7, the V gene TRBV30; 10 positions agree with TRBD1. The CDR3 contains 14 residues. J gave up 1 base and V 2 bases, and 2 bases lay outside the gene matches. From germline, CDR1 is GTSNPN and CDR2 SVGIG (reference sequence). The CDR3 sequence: CAWSRTGGSYEQYF. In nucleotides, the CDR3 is TGTGCCTGGAGTCGGACAGGGGGATCCTACGAGCAGTACTTC. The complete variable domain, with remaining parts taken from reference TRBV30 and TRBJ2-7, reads SQTIHQWPATLVQPVGSPLSLECTVEGTSNPNLYWYRQAAGRGLQLLFYSVGIGQISSEVPQNLSASRPQDRQFILSSKKLLLSDSGFYLCAWSRTGGSYEQYFGPGTRLTVT.

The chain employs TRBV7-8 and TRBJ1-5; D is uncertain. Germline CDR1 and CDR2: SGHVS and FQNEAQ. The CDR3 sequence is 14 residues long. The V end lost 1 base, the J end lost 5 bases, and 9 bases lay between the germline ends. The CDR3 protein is CASSLGVRDQPQHF. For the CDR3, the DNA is TGTGCCAGCAGCTTAGGAGTAAGGGATCAGCCCCAGCATTTT.

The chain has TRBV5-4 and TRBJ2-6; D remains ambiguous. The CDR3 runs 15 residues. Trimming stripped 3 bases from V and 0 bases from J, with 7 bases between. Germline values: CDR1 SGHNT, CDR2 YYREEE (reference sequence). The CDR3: CASSWSSSGANVLTF. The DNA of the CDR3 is TGTGCCAGCAGCTGGAGCTCCTCTGGGGCCAACGTCCTGACTTTC.

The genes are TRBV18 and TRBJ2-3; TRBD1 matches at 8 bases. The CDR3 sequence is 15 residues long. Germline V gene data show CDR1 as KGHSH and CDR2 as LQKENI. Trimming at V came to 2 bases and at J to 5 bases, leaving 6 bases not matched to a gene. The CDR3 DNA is TGTGCCAGCTCACCATGGGACAGGTTCGTAGATACGCAGTATTTT. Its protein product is CASSPWDRFVDTQYF. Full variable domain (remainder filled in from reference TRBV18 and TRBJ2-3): NAGVMQNPRHLVRRRGQEARLRCSPMKGHSHVYWYRQLPEEGLKFMVYLQKENIIDESGMPKERFSAEFPKEGPSILRIQQVVRGDSAAYFCASSPWDRFVDTQYFGPGTRLTVL.

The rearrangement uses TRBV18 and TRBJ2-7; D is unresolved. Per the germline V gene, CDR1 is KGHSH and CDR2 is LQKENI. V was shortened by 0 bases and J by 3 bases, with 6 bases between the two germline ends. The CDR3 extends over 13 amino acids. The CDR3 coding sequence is TGTGCCAGCTCACCACCAGGCCACTACGAGCAGTACTTC. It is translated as CASSPPGHYEQYF.

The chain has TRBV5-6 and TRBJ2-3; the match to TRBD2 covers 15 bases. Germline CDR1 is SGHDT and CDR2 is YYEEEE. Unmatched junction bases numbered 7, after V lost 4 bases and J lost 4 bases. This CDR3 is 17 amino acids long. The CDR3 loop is CASSPGTSGRLADTQYF. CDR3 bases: TGTGCCAGCAGCCCCGGGACTAGCGGGAGGTTGGCAGATACGCAGTATTTT.

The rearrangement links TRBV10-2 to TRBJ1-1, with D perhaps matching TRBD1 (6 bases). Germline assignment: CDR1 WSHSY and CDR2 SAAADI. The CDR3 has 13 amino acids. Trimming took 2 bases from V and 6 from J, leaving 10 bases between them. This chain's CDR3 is CASSEDRIAEAFF. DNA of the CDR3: TGCGCCAGCAGTGAGGACAGGATCGCTGAAGCTTTCTTT.